These 22 T cell receptor beta chains share one sample of origin, sequenced in a study of regulatory T cells in long-lasting Graves disease. Time point noted: newly diagnosed GD, antithyroid drugs for less than 3 months. There was RNA extracted from PBMCs, and the TCR library was made from it. Library construction for TCR beta used iRepertoire HTBI primers and Arm-PCR of CDR3 regions. MiXCR, run by TCRdb on the multiplex PCR reads, gives a single entry per CDR3 protein. The sample shows around 250,000 distinct CDR3 sequences, 15% to 20% of them seen only once. These data were also reused for a study on T cells in Graves' hyperthyroidism and ophthalmopathy.

This sample comprised peripheral blood mononuclear cells (PBMCs), obtained at new diagnosis, from a patient treated with antithyroid drugs. These receptor sequences come from a woman aged 25 to 45 with Graves disease.

This clonotype occurred many times. The genes are TRBV12-3 or TRBV12-4 and TRBJ2-5; 7 bases agree with TRBD2. V shed 5 bases, J shed 3 bases, and the junction held 9 bases outside the gene matches. This CDR3 has 15 residues. CDR3 DNA sequence: TGTGCCAGCAGTCTGGGGGGGAGGGTGGAAGAGACCCAGTACTTC. Its translation: CASSLGGRVEETQYF.

Details on this clonotype: This sequence is one base from a far larger clone and is likely a read error. The CDR3 region is CASSQDAGVFQYF. In nucleotides, the CDR3 is TGTGCCAGCAGCCAAGATGCCGGTGTATTCCAGTACTTC. This chain joins TRBV3-1 and TRBJ2-4, with no clear D. V was pared by 0 bases and J by 13 bases, with 13 bases between. This CDR3 region has 13 residues. Germline CDR1 reads LGHDT; CDR2 reads YNNKEL (reference sequence).

This clonotype was seen repeatedly, ten times or more. This chain joins TRBV19 and TRBJ1-1; D remains ambiguous. CDR1 is LNHDA, CDR2 SQIVND, per germline (reference sequence). The CDR3 length is 15 residues. V lost 6 bases and J 0 bases, leaving 14 bases between the germline ends. The CDR3 here is CASSSRGSMNTEAFF. The CDR3 DNA follows: TGTGCCAGTAGCAGCCGTGGCAGCATGAACACTGAAGCTTTCTTT.

This clonotype was seen repeatedly, ten times or more. The V gene is TRBV20-1, the J gene TRBJ1-1, with D perhaps matching TRBD1 (5 bases). The ends were cut back, 0 bases at V and 1 base at J, with 9 bases in the middle. This CDR3 has 14 amino acids. Germline V lookup: CDR1 DFQATT, CDR2 SNEGSKA (reference sequence). For the CDR3, the DNA is TGCAGTGCTAGAGATGTGGGGGAGAACACTGAAGCTTTCTTT. Protein product: CSARDVGENTEAFF.

As to this clonotype: This sequence is one base from a far larger clone and is likely a read error. The chain is built from TRBV27 and TRBJ2-1, with 12 nucleotides matching TRBD2. The CDR3 loop spans 18 amino acids. The junction had 19 bases not matched to a gene; V was cut back by 6 bases and J by 10 bases. The V gene's germline CDR1 is MNHEY and CDR2 SMNVEV (reference sequence). This CDR3 is CASRTTGLAGPNSYEQFF. In nucleotides, the CDR3 is TGTGCCAGCAGAACGACGGGACTAGCGGGTCCTAACTCCTACGAGCAGTTCTTC.

V gene TRBV12-3 or TRBV12-4 combines with J gene TRBJ1-3, with a weak D call TRBD1 (5 bases). The CDR3 spans 13 residues. Trimming took off 7 bases at V and 7 bases at J, with 14 bases between the two ends. As DNA, the CDR3 is TGTGCCAGCACCTTTCTAGAGGGGAACACCATATATTTT. It yields the protein CASTFLEGNTIYF.

The genes are TRBV27 and TRBJ1-1, with 11 bases identical to TRBD1. CDR1 and CDR2 from the germline V gene are MNHEY and SMNVEV (reference sequence). Trimming cost V 4 bases and J 4 bases; bases outside gene matches: 8. This CDR3 is 16 amino acids long. For the CDR3, the DNA is TGTGCCAGCAGTTCCCTTATGGGGACAGGGGGCACTGAAGCTTTCTTT. It codes for CASSSLMGTGGTEAFF.

The table lists this clonotype with many counts. The gene calls are TRBV29-1 and TRBJ1-2, with 10 bases fitting TRBD1. The trim removed 6 bases at V and 6 bases at J, leaving 10 bases unmatched. Germline V lookup: CDR1 SQVTM, CDR2 ANQGSEA. The CDR3 totals 14 residues. The CDR3 DNA follows: TGCAGCGTACCCGGGACAGGGGAGGAAGATGGCTACACCTTC. Amino acids: CSVPGTGEEDGYTF.

In this sample, this clonotype turned up many times. The chain has TRBV15 and TRBJ2-7; D remains unclear. The germline V and J ends were trimmed by 0 bases and 0 bases, with 3 bases remaining between them. The CDR3 runs 13 residues. Germline loops: CDR1 LNHNV, CDR2 YYDKDF (reference sequence). CDR3 in DNA: TGTGCCACCAGCAGAGACGTCTCCTACGAGCAGTACTTC. Translated: CATSRDVSYEQYF.

There are many counts of this clonotype. The chain has TRBV2 and TRBJ2-3, with TRBD1 identical over 11 bases. This CDR3 region has 16 residues. In germline, CDR1 is SNHLY, CDR2 FYNNEI. With V trimmed by 6 bases and J by 4 bases, 9 bases remained unmatched. The CDR3 here is CASRKFRDRGADTQYF. CDR3 nucleotide sequence: TGTGCCAGCAGGAAATTCCGGGACAGGGGGGCAGATACGCAGTATTTT. Variable domain in full (rest from reference TRBV2 and TRBJ2-3): EPEVTQTPSHQVTQMGQEVILRCVPISNHLYFYWYRQILGQKVEFLVSFYNNEISEKSEIFDDQFSVERPDGSNFTLKIRSTKLEDSAMYFCASRKFRDRGADTQYFGPGTRLTVL.

With regard to this clonotype: One junction end disagrees with the germline gene, perhaps due to a read error. V gene TRBV2 combines with J gene TRBJ2-5; the match to TRBD1 covers 7 bases. The CDR3 has 13 amino acids. Germline V CDR1 and CDR2: SNHLY, FYNNEI. The CDR3 DNA reads as TGTGCCAGCCGTGACAGGGACCAAGAGACCCAGTACTTC. It codes for CASRDRDQETQYF.

This clonotype has a count of ten or more. This chain links TRBV12-3 or TRBV12-4 with TRBJ1-1; D gene ambiguous. The CDR3 has 13 amino acids. Deletions cut 8 bases from V and 5 bases from J, with 15 bases between. CDR3 amino acids: CASQNRRETEAFF. In nucleotides, the CDR3 is TGTGCCAGCCAGAACCGACGGGAAACTGAAGCTTTCTTT.

There are a few counts of this clonotype. The CDR3 here is CASSAPRTSGNSYNEQFF. The CDR3 DNA reads TGTGCCAGCAGCGCCCCCCGGACTAGCGGGAATTCCTACAATGAGCAGTTCTTC. The chain is built from TRBV7-9 and TRBJ2-1; 12 nucleotides line up with TRBD2. V gave up 5 bases and J gave up 1 base; unmatched junction bases: 9. There are 18 residues in the CDR3. Germline CDR1 and CDR2: SEHNR and FQNEAQ (reference sequence).

This clonotype has at least ten counts. This chain links TRBV29-1 with TRBJ1-2; D gene unclear. Trimming took 3 bases from V and 7 from J, leaving 15 bases between them. Germline lookup yields CDR1 SQVTM and CDR2 ANQGSEA. The CDR3 extends over 13 amino acids. CDR3 region: CSVEANMFSGYTF. In DNA, the CDR3 is TGCAGCGTTGAGGCCAACATGTTTTCTGGCTACACCTTC.

This clonotype was recorded at least ten times. The genes are TRBV5-4 and TRBJ1-1; a possible D gene is TRBD1 (6 bases). This CDR3 is 15 amino acids long. CDR1 and CDR2 from the germline V gene are SGHNT and YYREEE (reference sequence). Trimming shortened V by 0 bases and J by 3 bases, and 12 bases separated the two germline ends. Here the CDR3 reads CASSLVQGMDTEAFF. CDR3 sequence (DNA): TGTGCCAGCAGCTTGGTCCAGGGGATGGACACTGAAGCTTTCTTT.

This clonotype was recorded many times. V is TRBV29-1 and J is TRBJ1-1, with 7 bases that match TRBD1. V was clipped by 7 bases and J by 3 bases; unmatched bases: 8. Germline values: CDR1 SQVTM, CDR2 ANQGSEA. The CDR3 runs to 13 residues. CDR3 loop: CSAGDSGYTEAFF. For the CDR3, the DNA is TGCAGCGCCGGGGACAGCGGCTACACTGAAGCTTTCTTT. The whole variable domain, remainder taken from reference TRBV29-1 and TRBJ1-1, is SAVISQKPSRDICQRGTSLTIQCQVDSQVTMMFWYRQQPGQSLTLIATANQGSEATYESGFVIDKFPISRPNLTFSTLTVSNMSPEDSSIYLCSAGDSGYTEAFFGQGTRLTVV.

This clonotype has just a few counts. This clone may be a read error of a much larger clone one base away. J is TRBJ1-1 and V is TRBV20-1; no clear D gene. Germline CDR1 reads DFQATT; CDR2 reads SNEGSKA (reference sequence). There are 11 residues in the CDR3. The CDR3 here is CSADANAEAFF. The CDR3, as DNA: TGCAGTGCTGATGCGAACGCTGAAGCTTTCTTT.

This clonotype was found many times. The V gene is TRBV5-1, the J gene TRBJ1-3; D is unclear. Germline V gene data show CDR1 as SGHRS and CDR2 as YFSETQ. This CDR3 has 14 amino acids. Trimming stripped 4 bases from V and 0 bases from J, with 8 bases between. The CDR3 DNA follows: TGCGCCAGCAGCCCCCTCGCCTCTGGAAACACCATATATTTT. Translation: CASSPLASGNTIYF.

This clonotype was observed at least ten times. The chain recombines TRBV5-1 with TRBJ1-2; D not certain. V lost 2 bases and J 1 base, leaving 9 bases between the germline ends. Germline CDR1 reads SGHRS; CDR2 reads YFSETQ. The CDR3 has 14 residues. CDR3 protein: CASSFRRDNYGYTF. The CDR3 DNA reads TGCGCCAGCAGCTTCCGGCGAGATAACTATGGCTACACCTTC.

This clonotype was seen only a few times. The J gene is TRBJ2-1, the V gene TRBV6-2 or TRBV6-3; D gene ambiguous. The ends were cut back, 5 bases at V and 1 base at J, with 15 bases in the middle. Looked up from germline, CDR1 is MNHEY and CDR2 is SVGEGT. CDR3 length: 16 amino acids. The CDR3 protein is CASSGVAGLSYNEQFF. The CDR3 coding sequence is TGTGCCAGCAGTGGAGTGGCAGGTCTATCCTACAATGAGCAGTTCTTC.

Ten or more counts support this clonotype. The genes are TRBV27 and TRBJ1-1; D call uncertain. V shed 8 bases and J shed 2 bases, with 21 bases lying between them. Germline CDR1 and CDR2: MNHEY and SMNVEV (reference sequence). The CDR3 consists of 16 residues. CDR3 sequence: CASRTWEAAANTEAFF. DNA for the CDR3: TGTGCCAGCCGCACCTGGGAGGCCGCAGCCAACACTGAAGCTTTCTTT.

A remark on this clonotype: A read error likely explains this, since a far larger clone differs by one base. The chain combines TRBV13 with TRBJ2-4; TRBD2 matches 8 bases. TRBJ2-1 explains the end of the DNA better; the J call may be wrong. Looked up from germline, CDR1 is PRHDT and CDR2 is FYEKMQ (reference sequence). The CDR3 has 17 residues. CDR3 protein: CASSLEYSAGGSYRQFF. In nucleotides, the CDR3 is TGTGCCAGCAGCTTAGAGTATTCGGCGGGGGGATCATATCGGCAGTTCTTC.